The 5 T cell receptor beta chains listed next were all sequenced from one sample in a study of T cell responses to AZD1222 COVID-19 vaccine. Libraries were prepared by immunoSEQ multiplex PCR; TCRdb keeps only in-frame clonotypes and omits some of them. The data contain approximately 160,000 clones, around 90% of them singletons. Specimen: peripheral blood, collected on day 0 of AZD1222 vaccination. The receptors were sampled from an adult in good health.

This chain uses TRBV6-5 with TRBJ2-7; TRBD1 matches 8 bases. The V gene end was trimmed by 0 bases and the J gene end by 5 bases; junction bases not matched to a gene: 6. CDR1 and CDR2 (germline): MNHEY, SVGAGI. This CDR3 has 15 amino acids. The CDR3 DNA sequence: TGTGCCAGCAGTTACTCCCGGAAACAGGGGGACGAGCAGTACTTC. This translates into CASSYSRKQGDEQYF.

The chain recombines TRBV9 with TRBJ1-2; D remains ambiguous. This CDR3 comprises 14 residues. Per the germline V gene, CDR1 is SGDLS and CDR2 is YYNGEE. V lost 0 bases, J lost 2 bases, and 8 bases lay in between. This chain's CDR3 is CASSVGSINYGYTF. DNA of the CDR3: TGTGCCAGCAGCGTAGGTTCTATAAACTATGGCTACACCTTC. Drawing the rest from reference TRBV9 and TRBJ1-2, the complete variable domain is DSGVTQTPKHLITATGQRVTLRCSPRSGDLSVYWYQQSLDQGLQFLIQYYNGEERAKGNILERFSAQQFPDLHSELNLSSLELGDSALYFCASSVGSINYGYTFGSGTRLTVV.

This rearrangement joins TRBV9 to TRBJ1-1; no definite D call. The length of the CDR3 is 13 residues. Germline assignment: CDR1 SGDLS and CDR2 YYNGEE. V lost 4 bases, J lost 1 base, and 8 bases lay in between. DNA of the CDR3: TGTGCCAGCAGCCCGAGCTGGAACACTGAAGCTTTCTTT. It specifies CASSPSWNTEAFF. Full variable domain (rest looked up from reference TRBV9 and TRBJ1-1): DSGVTQTPKHLITATGQRVTLRCSPRSGDLSVYWYQQSLDQGLQFLIQYYNGEERAKGNILERFSAQQFPDLHSELNLSSLELGDSALYFCASSPSWNTEAFFGQGTRLTVV.

The chain combines TRBV5-5 with TRBJ1-3; D is unresolved. The germline CDR1 and CDR2 sequences are SGHKS and YYEKEE (reference sequence). There are 15 residues in the CDR3. V lost 10 bases and J 4 bases, leaving 21 bases between the germline ends. The CDR3 nucleotides are TGTGCCGGGCCGTCGCAGCCGAACTACGGAAACACCATATATTTT. Translating gives CAGPSQPNYGNTIYF.

The gene calls are TRBV28 and TRBJ2-7; a weak D match, TRBD2 (5 bases). The CDR3 consists of 13 residues. Trimming shortened V by 3 bases and J by 2 bases, and 8 bases separated the two germline ends. Germline-derived CDR1 and CDR2 are MDHEN and SYDVKM. CDR3 in DNA: TGTGCCAGCAGTTTGGAGGTTACCTACGAGCAGTACTTC. This translates into CASSLEVTYEQYF.